The source of this TCR beta chain is a study of shared clonotypes between healthy human individuals. Assay used: immunoSEQ multiplex PCR; TCRdb lists only in-frame clones, some missing. The sample includes about 820,000 clones, 80% to 95% of them seen just once. CD8 cells classed as naive were CD45RO-negative and positively selected for CCR7, excluding terminally differentiated effector memory CD45RA+ cells. CDR1 is SGDLS and CDR2 is YYNGEE in the germline V gene. The CDR3 loop spans 13 amino acids. Trimming removed 2 bases from V and 6 bases from J, with 8 bases in between. The rearrangement links TRBV9 to TRBJ1-4; the D is unclear. The receptor's source is a man aged 25 to 45 in good health. The specimen sequenced was naive CD8+ T cells sorted from blood. CDR3 loop: CASSVGRDEKLFF. The DNA for the CDR3 is TGTGCCAGCAGCGTTGGCCGAGATGAAAAACTGTTTTTT. Combining the CDR3 with reference TRBV9 and TRBJ1-4 gives the whole variable domain DSGVTQTPKHLITATGQRVTLRCSPRSGDLSVYWYQQSLDQGLQFLIQYYNGEERAKGNILERFSAQQFPDLHSELNLSSLELGDSALYFCASSVGRDEKLFFGSGTQLSVL.